Following are 8 T cell receptor beta chains from one sample sequenced in a study of T cell repertoires in cytomegalovirus infection. MiXCR, run by TCRdb on the reads, gives a single entry per CDR3 protein. Of approximately 550,000 distinct CDR3 sequences listed, more than 15% are singletons. Sequences were obtained from CD8+ T cells from PBMCs. The receptors here all came from a human donor in good health (CMV status not recorded). Some clones in this sample may be carry-over from other donors' samples.

The CDR3 loop is CASSQAPGAVDEQYF. CDR3 DNA sequence: TGCGCCAGCAGCCAAGCTCCAGGTGCCGTGGACGAGCAGTACTTC. The chain carries TRBV4-1 and TRBJ2-7; no clear D gene. The V end was cut by 1 base, the J end by 5 bases, with 15 bases between. CDR3 length: 15 residues. From germline, CDR1 is MGHRA and CDR2 YSYEKL.

This clonotype came up many times. The J gene is TRBJ2-7, the V gene TRBV27; a weak D match, TRBD1 (5 bases). V dropped 8 bases and J dropped 9 bases, with 20 bases sitting between them. CDR3 length: 13 residues. Germline V CDR1 and CDR2: MNHEY, SMNVEV (reference sequence). The CDR3 region has the DNA TGTGCCAGCTCCGGGCAGGACACCTTTGGGCAGTACTTC. It translates to CASSGQDTFGQYF.

Ten or more counts support this clonotype. The genes are TRBV7-8 and TRBJ1-5; D ambiguous. Trimming pared 3 bases from V and 0 bases from J, leaving 9 bases between. The CDR3 is made up of 15 amino acids. Germline-derived CDR1 and CDR2 are SGHVS and FQNEAQ. The CDR3 here is CASSFQEYSNQPQHF. In DNA form, the CDR3 reads TGTGCCAGCAGCTTCCAGGAGTATAGCAATCAGCCCCAGCATTTT.

This clonotype was counted at least ten times. The chain couples TRBV7-6 to TRBJ2-7, with TRBD2 identical over 9 bases. V lost 1 base, J lost 2 bases, and 3 bases stayed unmatched. Germline CDR1 reads SGHVS; CDR2 reads FNYEAQ. CDR3 length equals 15 residues. CDR3 sequence (DNA): TGTGCCAGCAGCTTAGTAGCGGGAGAAACCTACGAGCAGTACTTC. Its protein is CASSLVAGETYEQYF.

This clonotype was recorded a few times. Mismatch with germline at one junction end may stem from a read error. This chain joins TRBV29-1 and TRBJ1-2; TRBD1 matches at 7 bases. The CDR3 has 12 amino acids. CDR1 is SQVTM and CDR2 is ANQGSEA in the germline V gene. The CDR3 DNA reads as TGCAGCGTTGGGGGACGGCAGGGGGGACCGATATTC. The encoded protein is CSVGGRQGGPIF.

This clonotype showed up just a few times. The CDR3 reads CASSFYINYGYTF. DNA for the CDR3: TGTGCCAGCAGTTTCTACATCAACTATGGCTACACCTTC. This sequence joins TRBV12-3 or TRBV12-4 and TRBJ1-2; no reliable D call. The CDR3 sequence is 13 residues long. Trimming pared 3 bases from V and 2 bases from J, leaving 7 bases between.

This clonotype has a handful of counts. The chain is built from TRBV27 and TRBJ1-1; possibly TRBD1 for D (6 bases). Germline V lookup: CDR1 MNHEY, CDR2 SMNVEV (reference sequence). V lost 5 bases and J 1 base, leaving 17 bases between the germline ends. This CDR3 has 16 residues. The CDR3 region is CASSTYGGSGNTEAFF. CDR3 bases: TGTGCCAGCAGTACCTATGGGGGCTCTGGGAACACTGAAGCTTTCTTT.

This clonotype was seen at least ten times. This chain uses TRBV19 with TRBJ2-7; D remains ambiguous. V was shortened by 2 bases and J by 2 bases, with 25 bases between the two germline ends. CDR3 length: 19 residues. Germline V gene lookup returns CDR1 LNHDA and CDR2 SQIVND (reference sequence). The CDR3 DNA follows: TGTGCCAGTAGTATAAAGTTCCAGGTTATGAGGAGCTTCCCCTACGAGCAGTACTTC. Its protein is CASSIKFQVMRSFPYEQYF.